Each of the 7 T cell receptor beta chains below was sequenced from the same sample in a study of T-cell memory formation after mild COVID-19. TCRdb used MiXCR to reprocess the 5' RACE reads, holding one entry per CDR3 protein. The table has roughly 35,000 distinct CDR3 sequences, around 21% seen once; the top ten hold approximately 1.5%. The sequenced sample consisted of PBMCs or a T cell subset sorted from them (not recorded which). These receptors were collected from an adult who had mild COVID-19 (a few samples of this study predate the infection). Cell type and time point are not known.

In this sample, this clonotype turned up many times. The chain couples TRBV10-1 to TRBJ2-1; TRBD1 aligns across 9 bases. V lost 0 bases and J lost 4; bases outside the gene matches: 7. CDR3 size: 17 residues. CDR1 is WNHNN and CDR2 is SYGVQD in the germline V gene (reference sequence). The CDR3 is CASSESQGTGQYNEQFF. The CDR3 region has the DNA TGCGCCAGCAGTGAGTCGCAGGGGACAGGGCAGTACAATGAGCAGTTCTTC.

This clonotype appeared a few times. The rearrangement joins TRBV30 to TRBJ2-7; D is unclear. The CDR3 extends over 11 amino acids. Germline V lookup: CDR1 GTSNPN, CDR2 SVGIG (reference sequence). V dropped 2 bases and J dropped 6 bases, with 8 bases sitting between them. CDR3 sequence (DNA): TGTGCCTGGAGTACGAGTTTCGAGCAGTACTTC. Translating it yields CAWSTSFEQYF.

This clonotype was counted at least ten times. The J gene is TRBJ2-7, the V gene TRBV29-1, with TRBD1 matching over 7 bases. V lost 7 bases to trimming and J lost 4 bases; unmatched junction nucleotides: 4. This CDR3 comprises 11 residues. Germline CDR1 and CDR2: SQVTM and ANQGSEA. CDR3 DNA sequence: TGCAGCGGGCACAGGGGTTACGAGCAGTACTTC. Translated, it gives CSGHRGYEQYF.

This chain uses TRBV27 with TRBJ1-1, with D possibly being TRBD1 (5 bases). The CDR3 loop spans 16 amino acids. Germline V gene lookup returns CDR1 MNHEY and CDR2 SMNVEV (reference sequence). V shed 6 bases and J shed 1 base, with 18 bases lying between them. The CDR3 bases are TGTGCCAGCAGCACCCTATGGCAGGGTGGGAACACTGAAGCTTTCTTT. This translates into CASSTLWQGGNTEAFF.

The table lists this clonotype with many counts. V and J are TRBV25-1 and TRBJ2-7; tentative D call: TRBD2 (7 bases). The CDR3 is made up of 14 amino acids. CDR1 is MGHDK and CDR2 is SYGVNS in the germline V gene. Trimming took 6 bases from V and 2 from J, leaving 14 bases between them. The CDR3 sequence: CASSQAGGPYEQYF. CDR3 bases: TGTGCCAGCAGCCAAGCCGGGGGGCCCTACGAGCAGTACTTC.

The chain is built from TRBV5-6 and TRBJ2-5; D call uncertain. Germline CDR1 SGHDT, CDR2 YYEEEE. Between the trimmed V and J ends, which lost 4 bases and 5 bases, there was a span of 12 bases. The CDR3 totals 13 residues. This CDR3 reads CASSRHWRETQYF. The CDR3 DNA follows: TGTGCCAGCAGCCGACATTGGCGGGAGACCCAGTACTTC.

This clonotype showed up many times. This chain joins TRBV4-1 and TRBJ2-7; D not certain. The germline V gene encodes CDR1 MGHRA and CDR2 YSYEKL. Trimming removed 0 bases from V and 0 bases from J, with 12 bases in between. The CDR3 runs to 16 residues. The CDR3 region has the DNA TGCGCCAGCAGCCAAGATAGAGTAGTGAGCTCCTACGAGCAGTACTTC. This gives the protein CASSQDRVVSSYEQYF.